One T cell receptor beta chain is described in this entry. Its antigen remains unidentified. Within one base of it there is no much larger clone, and no base qualities were kept. Explained via the paper, the time point label denotes: about 28 days (+/-7) after the second vaccine dose. AZD1222 recipients with second doses at about 4 weeks or about 12 weeks were pooled, because spike-specific TCR depth and breadth did not differ between schedules. The vaccinee samples were drawn from two UK trials, COV001 and COV002, one of which was a single-blind randomized controlled phase 2/3 trial testing AZD1222 (ChAdOx1 nCoV-19) in healthy adults. For TCRbeta chain sequencing, PBMC samples were collected from trial participants at day 0 and at day 28 after the second dose. This entry is derived from a study of T cell responses to AZD1222 COVID-19 vaccine (dated by TCRdb to 2020 to 2022). Study-level background: A total of roughly 240 trial participants underwent TCR sequencing, of whom 207 received two doses of AZD1222 and some 26 received two doses of the MenACWY control vaccine. Trial participants were enrolled by age into 18-55, 56-69 and 70-plus year subgroups, with roughly 160, 29 and 62 TCR-sequenced participants respectively.

General conclusions and limits of the study: In the small 56-69-year group, the increase in depth fell short of significance, most likely because of low power. No day 14 peak-response samples were available, so repertoires were characterized only after the peak T cell response. Conclusions about previously exposed vaccinees are limited because only six or seven AZD1222 recipients were SARS-CoV-2 seropositive at baseline. After two AZD1222 doses, spike-specific TCR breadth and depth were significantly higher than at day 0 and than in MenACWY recipients. Reportedly, almost half of the unique spike-specific TCRs recognized epitopes lying outside the regions that are mutated in the B.1.351 and B.1.1.7 variants. The vaccine-associated CD4 TCRs covered the entire spike protein, and the dominant responses fell in regions 160-218 and 743-854. Participants were mostly white British, with more females than males. The authors suggested clonal diversity may have been underestimated.

Spanning cysteine to phenylalanine, the CDR3 consists of 17 amino acids. Just CDR3 DNA is preserved here, 51 bases in frame from base 1. The V end loses 8 bases and the J end loses 0 bases, and a stretch of 20 bases separates them. According to the germline V gene, CDR1 reads MDHEN and CDR2 reads SYDVKM. The CDR3 regions of human TCRbeta chains were subjected to immunosequencing. The authors' analysis ran thus. Repertoire TCRs were checked for matches against a reference library of SARS-CoV-2-specific TCRs that had been generated using the MIRA antigen-specificity platform. Breadth meant the fraction of unique TCRs that were SARS-CoV-2-associated, whereas depth meant the fraction of total T cells that were SARS-CoV-2-associated. Each spike-specific TCR was assigned to its reactive spike region and to a CD4 or CD8 class using the MIRA data. Log10-transformed breadth and depth values were compared by one-way ANOVA with Sidak's multiple comparisons tests. TCRdb mirrors the immuneACCESS table, restricted to in-frame sequences. Some clones are absent from its copies; in checked studies, under half trace to an unresolved V gene, and the reason for the others is unknown. The V and J calls and clone size are taken from that table; D and trimming were inferred from the DNA. This sample comprises about 82,000 clones, 80% to 90% of them detected only once. About 12% of the sample is in the top ten clones.

This sequence was found in an adult who received the AZD1222 COVID-19 vaccine. The sequence links TRBV28 to TRBJ1-3, and TRBD1 may be the D gene, going by 6 matching bases. The sample consisted of peripheral blood, taken 28 days after the second AZD1222 dose. The nucleotides are TGTGCCAGCGGCACCCAGGACAGACCTAGCTCTGGAAACACCATATATTTT. Translated, it reads CASGTQDRPSSGNTIYF.